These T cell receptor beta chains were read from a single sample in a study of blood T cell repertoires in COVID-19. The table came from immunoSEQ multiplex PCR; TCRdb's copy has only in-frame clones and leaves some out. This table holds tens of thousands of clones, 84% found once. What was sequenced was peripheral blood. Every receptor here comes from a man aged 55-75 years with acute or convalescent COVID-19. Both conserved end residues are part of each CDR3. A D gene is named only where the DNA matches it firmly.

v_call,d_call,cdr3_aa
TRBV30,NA,CAWSVLVEKSTEAFF
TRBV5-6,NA,CASSLGGTTNYGYTF
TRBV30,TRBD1,CAWSGQGAQPQHF
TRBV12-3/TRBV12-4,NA,CASSFIENTEAFF
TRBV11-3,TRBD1,CASSLGDSTYNEQFF
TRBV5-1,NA,CASSLGRGRNTIYF
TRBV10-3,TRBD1,CATALGTASNYGYTF
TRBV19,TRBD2,CASSSSGGRQETQYF
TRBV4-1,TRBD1,CASSPGDRANTIYF
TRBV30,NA,CAWAPGVDYNSPLHF
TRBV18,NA,CASSPSGPSYEQYF
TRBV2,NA,CASTQGFNTDTQYF
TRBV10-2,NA,CASSEFRDYGYTF
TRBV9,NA,CASSVGSGVAYEQYF
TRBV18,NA,CASSPPSTVGGGELFF
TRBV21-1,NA,CASSKRGIGSPGQGASETQYF
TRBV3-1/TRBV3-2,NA,CASSQENSEQYF
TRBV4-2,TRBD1,CASSQPPGQGAEPQHF
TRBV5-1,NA,CASSLVGTLSYEQYF
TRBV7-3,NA,CASSPGGHNEQFF
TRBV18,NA,CASSPGQTLAKNIQYF
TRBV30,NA,CAWSVNHYNEQYF
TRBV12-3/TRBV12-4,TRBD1,CASRDRDRGAFF
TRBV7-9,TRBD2,CASSDHSGTSMNEQFF
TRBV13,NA,CASSFDRRQTDTQYF
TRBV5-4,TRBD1,CASSQDRGGAYEQYF
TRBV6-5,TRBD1,CASSSGTGAGNEKLFF
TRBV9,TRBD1,CASSVLDREGEQYF
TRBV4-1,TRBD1,CASSHRTGEPQHF
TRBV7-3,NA,CASSLVPNQPQHF
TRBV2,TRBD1,CASSGQGAGGANVLTF
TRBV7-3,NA,CASSSLQTGEQFF
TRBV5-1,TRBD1,CASSFWTGGIYEQYF
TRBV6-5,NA,CASSYSPGVSYEQYF
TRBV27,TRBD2,CASSLTSGGIEQYF
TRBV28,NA,CASSLGTTEAFF
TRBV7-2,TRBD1,CASSPPTRGSEQFF